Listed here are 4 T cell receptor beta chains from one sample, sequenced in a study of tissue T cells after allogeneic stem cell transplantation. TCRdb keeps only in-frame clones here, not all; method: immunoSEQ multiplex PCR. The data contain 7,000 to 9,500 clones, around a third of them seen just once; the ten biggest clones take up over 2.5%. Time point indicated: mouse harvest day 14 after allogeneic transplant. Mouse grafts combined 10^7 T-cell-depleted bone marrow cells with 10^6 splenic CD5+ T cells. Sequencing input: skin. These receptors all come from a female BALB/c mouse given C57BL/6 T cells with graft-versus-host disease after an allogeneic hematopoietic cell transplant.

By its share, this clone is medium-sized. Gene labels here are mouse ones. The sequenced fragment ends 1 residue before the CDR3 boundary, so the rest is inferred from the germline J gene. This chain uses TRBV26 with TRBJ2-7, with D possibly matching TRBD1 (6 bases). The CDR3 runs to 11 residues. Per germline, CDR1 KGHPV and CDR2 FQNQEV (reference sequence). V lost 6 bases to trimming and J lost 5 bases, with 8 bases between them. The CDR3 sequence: CASRGDNEQYF. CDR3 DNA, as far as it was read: TGTGCCAGCAGAGGGGACAATGAACAGTAC. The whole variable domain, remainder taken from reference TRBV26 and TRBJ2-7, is NSKVIQTPRYLVKGQGQKAKMRCIPEKGHPVVFWYQQNKNNEFKFLINFQNQEVLQQIDMTEKRFSAECPSNSPCSLEIQSSEAGDSALYLCASRGDNEQYFGPGTRLTVL.

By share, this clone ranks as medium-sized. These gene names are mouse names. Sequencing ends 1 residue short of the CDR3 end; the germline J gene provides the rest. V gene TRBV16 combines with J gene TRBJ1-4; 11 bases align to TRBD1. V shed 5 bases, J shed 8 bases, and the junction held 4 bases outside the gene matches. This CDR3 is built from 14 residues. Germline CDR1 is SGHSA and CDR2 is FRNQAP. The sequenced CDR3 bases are TGTGCAAGCAGCGGACAGGGGGCGGGAGAAAGATTATTT. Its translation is CASSGQGAGERLF. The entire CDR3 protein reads CASSGQGAGERLFF.

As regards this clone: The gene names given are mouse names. The CDR3 spells CSSSPGGNTGQLYF. CDR3 DNA, as far as it was read: TGCTCCAGCAGTCCTGGGGGGAACACCGGGCAGCTCTAC. The chain employs TRBV23 and TRBJ2-2; the table's D call TRBD2 went unverified against the DNA. With the read ending 1 residue before the CDR3 end, the germline J gene is used to fill in that end. The germline CDR1 and CDR2 sequences are KGHTA and FQNQQP. This CDR3 is 14 amino acids long.

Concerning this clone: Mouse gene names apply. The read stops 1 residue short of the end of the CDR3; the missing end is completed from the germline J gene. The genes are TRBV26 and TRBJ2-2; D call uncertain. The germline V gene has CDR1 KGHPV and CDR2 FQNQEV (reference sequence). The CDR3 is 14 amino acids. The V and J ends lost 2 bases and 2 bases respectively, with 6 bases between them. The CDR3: CASSLESNTGQLYF. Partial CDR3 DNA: TGTGCCAGCAGTCTGGAGTCTAACACCGGGCAGCTCTAC.